This T cell receptor beta chain came from a study of blood T cell repertoires in COVID-19. Study at large: In each case, the material was cDNA or gDNA derived from T cells, B-cell-depleted T cells, or PBMCs.

V dropped 6 bases and J dropped 0; count of bases not matched to a gene: 5. The germline gives CDR1 SQVTM, CDR2 ANQGSEA. The length of the CDR3 is 14 residues. This clone was counted once. TCRdb keeps only in-frame clones here, not all; method: immunoSEQ multiplex PCR. The sample records 140,000 or so clones, around 80% being singletons. The clonotype comes from a woman aged 55-70 years with acute or convalescent COVID-19. The chain is built from TRBV29-1 and TRBJ2-3, with 8 positions matching TRBD2. Sample: peripheral blood. CDR3 in amino acids: CSVERGTSTDTQYF. Here the CDR3 DNA reads TGCAGCGTCGAGCGGGGGACTAGCACAGATACGCAGTATTTT.